The next 17 T cell receptor beta chains were all read from a single sample in a study of STAT3 mutations in large granular lymphocyte leukemia. Their antigens remain unidentified. Study observations and caveats: At least one immunodominant TCR beta clonotype appeared in every T-cell large granular lymphocyte leukemia patient.

Sequenced by immunoSEQ multiplex PCR; TCRdb stores in-frame clones only, minus some. The sample shows 30,000 to 45,000 clones, roughly 84% of them seen only once. Material for sequencing was PBMCs. These receptors all stem from a human donor with T large granular lymphocyte leukemia. Some clones in this sample may be carry-over from other donors' samples.

V usage is TRBV23-1 and J usage is TRBJ2-7; D not certain. TRBV23-1 is labeled an ORF, and its function is uncertain. There are 15 residues in the CDR3. Deletions cut 4 bases from V and 3 bases from J, with 16 bases between. The CDR3 bases are TGCGCCAGCAGTCTCCACCCCCGAGGCGGCTACGAGCAGTACTTC. Its translation is CASSLHPRGGYEQYF.

This clone has only a few counts. The CDR3 is CASSSKVAAGYEQYF. CDR3 DNA sequence: TGTGCCAGCAGCTCAAAGGTAGCGGCGGGGTACGAGCAGTACTTC. J is TRBJ2-7 and V is TRBV7-9; D may be TRBD2 (6 bases). The CDR3 spans 15 residues. The germline V gene encodes CDR1 SEHNR and CDR2 FQNEAQ (reference sequence). Trimming stripped 4 bases from V and 4 bases from J, with 17 bases between.

This chain uses TRBV7-2 with TRBJ1-6, with D perhaps TRBD1 (6 bases). V lost 1 base and J 8 bases, leaving 12 bases between the germline ends. CDR1 and CDR2 from the germline V gene are SGHTA and FQGNSA. The CDR3 is 15 residues long. This chain's CDR3 is CASSLEQGFYSPLHF. CDR3 in DNA: TGTGCCAGCAGCTTAGAACAGGGATTCTATTCACCCCTCCACTTT.

J is TRBJ2-1 and V is TRBV9; 9 positions match TRBD2. The CDR3 has 15 residues. The V and J ends lost 3 bases and 5 bases, in that order; junction bases with no gene match: 6. Germline V lookup: CDR1 SGDLS, CDR2 YYNGEE. The CDR3 is CASSARGGLDNEQFF. The DNA of the CDR3 is TGTGCCAGCAGCGCGCGGGGGGGCCTCGACAATGAGCAGTTCTTC.

The chain carries TRBV5-6 and TRBJ2-3; D remains ambiguous. The germline gives CDR1 SGHDT, CDR2 YYEEEE. The CDR3 has 15 amino acids. Trimming left V 1 base short and J 0 bases short, with 9 bases between. This CDR3 reads CASSLLAQSTDTQYF. DNA for the CDR3: TGTGCCAGCAGCTTGTTGGCACAGAGCACAGATACGCAGTATTTT.

V is TRBV5-4 and J is TRBJ1-1; TRBD1 aligns across 7 bases. The V gene's germline CDR1 is SGHNT and CDR2 YYREEE (reference sequence). Losses at the gene ends were 5 bases for V and 6 bases for J; bases not matched to a gene: 7. The CDR3 consists of 13 residues. CDR3 amino acids: CASSAKDRPEAFF. In DNA, the CDR3 is TGTGCCAGCAGTGCCAAGGACAGGCCTGAAGCTTTCTTT.

This rearrangement joins TRBV14 to TRBJ1-1; TRBD1 might be the D (5 bases). The V end was cut by 1 base, the J end by 5 bases, with 5 bases between. The CDR3 loop spans 12 amino acids. CDR1 is SGHDN and CDR2 is FVKESK in the germline V gene. CDR3: CASSQGGTEAFF. The CDR3, as DNA: TGTGCCAGCAGCCAAGGGGGGACTGAAGCTTTCTTT.

The rearrangement joins TRBV4-3 to TRBJ1-6, with no clear D. Trimming removed 1 base at V and 7 bases at J, with 11 bases between. The CDR3 is 15 residues long. Germline assignment: CDR1 LGHNA and CDR2 YSLEER. CDR3 sequence reads: CASSQVGLENSPLHF. The CDR3 bases are TGCGCCAGCAGCCAAGTCGGACTGGAGAATTCACCCCTCCACTTT.

This clone was seen once. The chain joins TRBV10-3 to TRBJ2-1, with a weak D call TRBD2 (6 bases). Trimming left V 4 bases short and J 9 bases short, with 7 bases between. CDR1 and CDR2 (germline): ENHRY, SYGVKD. This CDR3 is 11 amino acids long. CDR3 residues: CAISVGGEQFF. DNA of the CDR3: TGTGCCATCAGTGTGGGGGGTGAGCAGTTCTTC.

The V gene is TRBV19, the J gene TRBJ1-6, with 9 bases lining up with TRBD1. The CDR3 is 15 amino acids. Trimming at V came to 7 bases and at J to 6 bases, leaving 7 bases not matched to a gene. Germline V gives CDR1 LNHDA, CDR2 SQIVND (reference sequence). CDR3 loop: CASTRLDRGNSPLHF. The DNA of the CDR3 is TGTGCCAGTACACGACTGGACAGGGGTAATTCACCCCTCCACTTT.

V gene TRBV27 combines with J gene TRBJ1-6, with TRBD1 matching 7 bases. The CDR3 length is 14 residues. Trimming removed 2 bases from V and 7 bases from J; junction bases left unmatched: 2. Looked up from germline, CDR1 is MNHEY and CDR2 is SMNVEV (reference sequence). CDR3 bases: TGTGCCAGCAGTTTACGGGACAGCAATTCACCCCTCCACTTT. Its translation is CASSLRDSNSPLHF.

This clone was detected only a few times. This rearrangement joins TRBV27 to TRBJ2-7; 7 nucleotides align to TRBD1. Germline V gene data show CDR1 as MNHEY and CDR2 as SMNVEV (reference sequence). The CDR3 has 13 amino acids. Trimming removed 6 bases from V and 5 bases from J; junction bases left unmatched: 7. The CDR3 DNA follows: TGTGCCAGCAGACGACAGGGTACCCACGAGCAGTACTTC. Translating it yields CASRRQGTHEQYF.

The sample holds one count of this clone. The chain employs TRBV28 and TRBJ2-5; unclear D gene. CDR3 length equals 14 residues. V was pared by 2 bases and J by 4 bases, with 11 bases between. The germline gives CDR1 MDHEN, CDR2 SYDVKM. The DNA of the CDR3 is TGTGCCAGCAGTTTAGCCCCTCAATTAGAGACCCAGTACTTC. Translated: CASSLAPQLETQYF.

The chain combines TRBV5-1 with TRBJ2-2; D is unresolved. This CDR3 contains 12 residues. Per the germline V gene, CDR1 is SGHRS and CDR2 is YFSETQ. V was trimmed by 4 bases and J by 4 bases, leaving 5 bases between them. The CDR3 loop is CASSPPTGELFF. CDR3 in DNA: TGCGCCAGCAGCCCCCCCACCGGGGAGCTGTTTTTT. Variable domain in full (rest from reference TRBV5-1 and TRBJ2-2): KAGVTQTPRYLIKTRGQQVTLSCSPISGHRSVSWYQQTPGQGLQFLFEYFSETQRNKGNFPGRFSGRQFSNSRSEMNVSTLELGDSALYLCASSPPTGELFFGEGSRLTVL.

The chain combines TRBV19 with TRBJ2-3; D is perhaps TRBD2 (6 bases). Germline loops: CDR1 LNHDA, CDR2 SQIVND (reference sequence). The CDR3 has 14 amino acids. Trimming took off 3 bases at V and 3 bases at J, with 10 bases between the two ends. The chain's CDR3 is CASSMGRWTDTQYF. Written as DNA, the CDR3 is TGTGCCAGTAGTATGGGGAGGTGGACAGATACGCAGTATTTT.

V is TRBV7-2 and J is TRBJ1-2; TRBD1 matches 8 bases. After removal of 3 bases from V and 14 bases from J, the junction contained 11 bases not matched to a gene. Germline V gene lookup returns CDR1 SGHTA and CDR2 FQGNSA. The CDR3 contains 13 residues. CDR3 region: CASSFSGTGTQTF. The CDR3 nucleotides are TGTGCCAGCAGCTTCTCCGGGACAGGCACACAAACCTTC.

Here the CDR3 reads CASTRTVRAQGYTF. CDR3 nucleotides: TGTGCCAGTACTCGAACGGTCAGGGCGCAAGGCTACACCTTC. The V call is TRBV19, the J call TRBJ1-2, with a weak D call TRBD1 (5 bases). The CDR3 runs to 14 residues. Germline lookup yields CDR1 LNHDA and CDR2 SQIVND (reference sequence). Between the trimmed V and J ends, which lost 7 bases and 8 bases, there was a span of 20 bases.